These 8 T cell receptor beta chains were sequenced from one sample in a study of T cell changes during pregnancy in multiple sclerosis. The repertoire was sequenced with immunoSEQ multiplex PCR; TCRdb's copy has only in-frame clones and lacks some. The repertoire has 65,000 to 95,000 clones, under 95% of them found once; the top ten carry approximately 2.8%. The input for sequencing was peripheral blood, taken after pregnancy. These receptor sequences come from a female donor in good health, enrolled as a control in a pregnancy study.

By frequency in the sample, this clone is medium-sized (0.01 to 0.1%). The chain links TRBV4-2 to TRBJ2-7; 9 bases agree with TRBD2. There are 16 residues in the CDR3. Germline loops: CDR1 LGHNA, CDR2 YNFKEQ. The J segment lost 6 bases and the V segment lost 0 bases, leaving 9 bases of the junction unmatched. The CDR3, as DNA: TGTGCCAGCAGCCAAGACGAGGGACTAGCAAGTGGCGAGCAGTACTTC. It encodes CASSQDEGLASGEQYF.

This clone was recorded only once. The same CDR3 arises from other DNA sequences in this sample as well. The V and J genes are TRBV4-2 and TRBJ2-5; 7 bases map to TRBD2. J was trimmed by 2 bases and V by 0 bases; bases with no gene match: 3. The CDR3 has 15 residues. Germline lookup yields CDR1 LGHNA and CDR2 YNFKEQ. The DNA of the CDR3 is TGTGCCAGCAGCCAAGATCGCGGGGGACAAGAGACCCAGTACTTC. Protein: CASSQDRGGQETQYF.

V and J are TRBV30 and TRBJ2-6; D unclear. Germline V gene lookup returns CDR1 GTSNPN and CDR2 SVGIG (reference sequence). The CDR3 length is 15 residues. The V gene lost 0 bases and the J gene lost 2 bases, with 8 bases spanning the gap. This CDR3 is CAWSVVATGANVLTF. The DNA of the CDR3 is TGTGCCTGGAGTGTGGTTGCGACTGGGGCCAACGTCCTGACTTTC.

This clone appeared a single time. This chain joins TRBV28 and TRBJ1-5; the D is unclear. The CDR3 length is 12 residues. Trimming removed 7 bases at V and 5 bases at J, with 9 bases between. CDR1 and CDR2 (germline): MDHEN, SYDVKM. In nucleotides, the CDR3 is TGTGCCAGCATCGGTACGCATCAGCCCCAGCATTTT. Translated, it gives CASIGTHQPQHF.

The chain recombines TRBV5-6 with TRBJ2-7; TRBD2 might be the D (5 bases). CDR3 length: 14 residues. V was clipped by 7 bases and J by 1 base, with 15 bases between them. Germline CDR1 reads SGHDT; CDR2 reads YYEEEE. CDR3 DNA: TGTGCCAGCGGACTCGGGTCCTCTTCCTACGAGCAGTACTTC. It codes for CASGLGSSSYEQYF.

The gene calls are TRBV19 and TRBJ1-2, with D tentatively TRBD1 (6 bases). Trimming pared 9 bases from V and 14 bases from J, leaving 28 bases between. This CDR3 has 14 amino acids. Germline lookup yields CDR1 LNHDA and CDR2 SQIVND (reference sequence). The CDR3 DNA reads as TGTGCCAGCCCCGGGACACCCTCCGCTATCCACTGGACCTTC. This codes for CASPGTPSAIHWTF.

This sequence joins TRBV9 and TRBJ2-1; TRBD2 might be the D (7 bases). The V end lost 3 bases, the J end lost 8 bases, and 18 bases lay between the germline ends. The CDR3 loop spans 15 amino acids. Germline V lookup: CDR1 SGDLS, CDR2 YYNGEE. Here the CDR3 DNA reads TGTGCCAGCAGCGCAGTGGGGGGGGCCCCCCATGAGCAGTTCTTC. Translating gives CASSAVGGAPHEQFF.

This rearrangement joins TRBV27 to TRBJ2-1; D remains unclear. Trimming shortened V by 4 bases and J by 0 bases, and 4 bases separated the two germline ends. Looked up from germline, CDR1 is MNHEY and CDR2 is SMNVEV (reference sequence). CDR3 length: 13 residues. In DNA form, the CDR3 reads TGTGCCAGCAGTTCGAGCTCCTACAATGAGCAGTTCTTC. As protein: CASSSSSYNEQFF.